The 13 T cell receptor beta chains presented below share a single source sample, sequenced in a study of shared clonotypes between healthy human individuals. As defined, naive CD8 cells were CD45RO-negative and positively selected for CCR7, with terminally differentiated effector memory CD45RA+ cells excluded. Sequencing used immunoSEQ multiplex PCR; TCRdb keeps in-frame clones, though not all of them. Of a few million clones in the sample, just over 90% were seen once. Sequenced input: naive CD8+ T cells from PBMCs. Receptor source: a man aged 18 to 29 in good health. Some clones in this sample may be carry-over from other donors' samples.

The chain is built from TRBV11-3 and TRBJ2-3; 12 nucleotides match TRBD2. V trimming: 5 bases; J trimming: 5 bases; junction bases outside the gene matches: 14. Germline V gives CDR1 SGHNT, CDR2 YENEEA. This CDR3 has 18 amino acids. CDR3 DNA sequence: TGTGCCAGCAGCCCAGGGTTCATCCCGGGACTAGCGGGAGATACGCAGTATTTT. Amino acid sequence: CASSPGFIPGLAGDTQYF.

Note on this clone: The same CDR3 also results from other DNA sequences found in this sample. The CDR3 reads CAGGEMNTEAFF. The CDR3 DNA follows: TGTGCCGGAGGGGAGATGAACACTGAAGCTTTCTTT. The chain couples TRBV30 to TRBJ1-1; tentative D call: TRBD1 (5 bases). The CDR3 is made up of 12 amino acids. In germline, CDR1 is GTSNPN, CDR2 SVGIG (reference sequence). V lost 8 bases and J lost 0, with 10 bases in between. Full variable domain (missing parts from reference TRBV30 and TRBJ1-1): SQTIHQWPATLVQPVGSPLSLECTVEGTSNPNLYWYRQAAGRGLQLLFYSVGIGQISSEVPQNLSASRPQDRQFILSSKKLLLSDSGFYLCAGGEMNTEAFFGQGTRLTVV.

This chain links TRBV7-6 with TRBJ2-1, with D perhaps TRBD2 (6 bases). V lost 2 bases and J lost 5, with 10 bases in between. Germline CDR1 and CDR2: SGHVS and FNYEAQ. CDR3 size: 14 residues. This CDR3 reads CASSLLSGNNEQFF. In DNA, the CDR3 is TGTGCCAGCAGCTTACTTAGCGGAAACAATGAGCAGTTCTTC.

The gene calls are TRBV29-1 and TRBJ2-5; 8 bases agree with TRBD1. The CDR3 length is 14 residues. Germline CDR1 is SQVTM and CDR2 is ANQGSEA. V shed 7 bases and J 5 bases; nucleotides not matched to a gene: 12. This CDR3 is CSAGRDRLGETQYF. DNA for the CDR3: TGCAGCGCCGGACGGGACAGGCTAGGGGAGACCCAGTACTTC. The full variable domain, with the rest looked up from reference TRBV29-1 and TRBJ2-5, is SAVISQKPSRDICQRGTSLTIQCQVDSQVTMMFWYRQQPGQSLTLIATANQGSEATYESGFVIDKFPISRPNLTFSTLTVSNMSPEDSSIYLCSAGRDRLGETQYFGPGTRLLVL.

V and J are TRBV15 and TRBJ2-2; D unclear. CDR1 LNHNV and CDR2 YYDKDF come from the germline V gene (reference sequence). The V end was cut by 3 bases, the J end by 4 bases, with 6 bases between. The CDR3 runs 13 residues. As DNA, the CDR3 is TGTGCCACCAGCAGTGTACGCACCGGGGAGCTGTTTTTT. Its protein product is CATSSVRTGELFF.

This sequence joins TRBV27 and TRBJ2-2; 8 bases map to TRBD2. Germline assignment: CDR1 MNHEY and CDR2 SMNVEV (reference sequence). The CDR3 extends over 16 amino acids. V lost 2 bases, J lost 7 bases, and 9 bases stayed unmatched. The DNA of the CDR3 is TGTGCCAGCAGTTTACCGGGGGGGGCGAAGGACGGGGAGCTGTTTTTT. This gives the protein CASSLPGGAKDGELFF.

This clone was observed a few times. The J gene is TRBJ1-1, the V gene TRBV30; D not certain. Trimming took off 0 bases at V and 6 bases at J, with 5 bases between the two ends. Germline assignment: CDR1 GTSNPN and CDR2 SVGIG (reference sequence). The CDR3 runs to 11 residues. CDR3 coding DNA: TGTGCCTGGAGTGTTATCCCTGAAGCTTTCTTT. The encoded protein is CAWSVIPEAFF.

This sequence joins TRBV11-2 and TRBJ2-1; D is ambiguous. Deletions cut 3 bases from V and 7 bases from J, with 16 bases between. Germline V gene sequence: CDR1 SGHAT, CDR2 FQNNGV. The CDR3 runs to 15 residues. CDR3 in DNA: TGTGCCAGCAGCTTCGGCGGCCCGAACGTTAATGAGCAGTTCTTC. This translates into CASSFGGPNVNEQFF.

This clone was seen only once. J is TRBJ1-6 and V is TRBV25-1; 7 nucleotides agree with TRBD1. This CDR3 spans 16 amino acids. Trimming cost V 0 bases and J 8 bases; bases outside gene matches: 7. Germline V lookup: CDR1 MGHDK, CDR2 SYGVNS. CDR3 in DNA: TGTGCCAGCAGTGAATATGGCGGGGGACAGCATTCACCCCTCCACTTT. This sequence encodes CASSEYGGGQHSPLHF.

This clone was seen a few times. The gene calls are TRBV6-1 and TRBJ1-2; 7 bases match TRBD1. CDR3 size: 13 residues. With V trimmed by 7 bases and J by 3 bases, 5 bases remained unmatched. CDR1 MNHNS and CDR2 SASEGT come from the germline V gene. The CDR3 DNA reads TGTGCCAGCAAACCGGGACAGTACTATGGCTACACCTTC. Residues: CASKPGQYYGYTF.

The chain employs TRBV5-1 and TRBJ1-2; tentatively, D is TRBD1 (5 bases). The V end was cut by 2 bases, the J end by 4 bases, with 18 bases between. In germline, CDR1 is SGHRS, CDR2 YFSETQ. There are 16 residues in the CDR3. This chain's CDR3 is CASSFYGTEDLYGYTF. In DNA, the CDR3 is TGCGCCAGCAGCTTCTACGGGACGGAAGATCTCTATGGCTACACCTTC.

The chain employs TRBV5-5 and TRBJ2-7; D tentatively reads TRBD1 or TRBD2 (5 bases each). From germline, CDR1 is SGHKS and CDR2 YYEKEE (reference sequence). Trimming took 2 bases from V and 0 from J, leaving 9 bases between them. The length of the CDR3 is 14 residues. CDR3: CASSFEGSSYEQYF. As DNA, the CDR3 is TGTGCCAGCAGCTTTGAGGGGAGCTCCTACGAGCAGTACTTC.

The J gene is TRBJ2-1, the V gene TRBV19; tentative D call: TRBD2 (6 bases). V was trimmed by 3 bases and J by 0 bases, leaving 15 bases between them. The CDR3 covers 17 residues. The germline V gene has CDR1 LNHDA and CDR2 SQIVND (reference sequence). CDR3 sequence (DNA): TGTGCCAGTAGTATCGGTCGGGGGATAAGCTCCTACAATGAGCAGTTCTTC. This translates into CASSIGRGISSYNEQFF. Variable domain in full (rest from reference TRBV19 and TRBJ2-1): DGGITQSPKYLFRKEGQNVTLSCEQNLNHDAMYWYRQDPGQGLRLIYYSQIVNDFQKGDIAEGYSVSREKKESFPLTVTSAQKNPTAFYLCASSIGRGISSYNEQFFGPGTRLTVL.